The 22 T cell receptor beta chains below were found in one sample sequenced in a study of CD8 T cells in ankylosing spondylitis. The antigens these receptors bind are not known. TCRdb reanalysed the 5' RACE reads using MiXCR and keeps one entry per CDR3 protein. The table lists under 950,000 distinct CDR3 sequences, around 20% of them singletons, with 15% to 20% in the top ten. Study findings and constraints: A motif in TCR beta, a set of 8 or 9 highly homologous variants, appeared characteristic of ankylosing spondylitis blood.

Material for sequencing was blood, either unsorted or a sorted T cell fraction (not recorded which). These receptors were taken from a male donor with ankylosing spondylitis.

At least ten counts were recorded for this clonotype. V and J are TRBV12-3 or TRBV12-4 and TRBJ2-7; either TRBD1 or TRBD2 may supply D (5 bases each). Between the trimmed V and J ends, which lost 3 bases and 0 bases, there was a span of 12 bases. The CDR3 has 15 residues. In DNA form, the CDR3 reads TGTGCCAGCAGTTTTGGGGGTGGGAGCTCCTACGAGCAGTACTTC. This codes for CASSFGGGSSYEQYF.

The sample holds a few counts of this clonotype. The chain has TRBV7-9 and TRBJ2-1, with D possibly TRBD1 on 6 matching bases. Germline CDR1 reads SEHNR; CDR2 reads FQNEAQ (reference sequence). The CDR3 contains 15 residues. Trimming took 6 bases from V and 5 from J, leaving 17 bases between them. For the CDR3, the DNA is TGTGCCAGCAGTGACAGGCTACGGTTAGACAATGAGCAGTTCTTC. Translating it yields CASSDRLRLDNEQFF.

This clonotype was counted between two and nine times. The rearrangement links TRBV12-3 or TRBV12-4 to TRBJ2-1; no firm D call. V shed 7 bases and J shed 8 bases, with 18 bases lying between them. The CDR3 is made up of 14 amino acids. In DNA, the CDR3 is TGTGCCAGCACCCAGGATAATCAACGGCATGAGCAGTTCTTC. Amino acids: CASTQDNQRHEQFF.

This chain joins TRBV20-1 and TRBJ1-1; 9 bases are a match to TRBD1. Germline CDR1 DFQATT, CDR2 SNEGSKA (reference sequence). This CDR3 is built from 12 residues. With V trimmed by 6 bases and J by 5 bases, 4 bases remained unmatched. The CDR3 reads CSARTGETEAFF. DNA of the CDR3: TGCAGTGCAAGGACAGGGGAGACTGAAGCTTTCTTT.

The rearrangement links TRBV12-3 or TRBV12-4 to TRBJ2-3; unclear D gene. Trimming removed 5 bases from V and 7 bases from J, with 10 bases in between. The CDR3 runs to 12 residues. The CDR3 DNA is TGTGCCAGCAGTCAAGGGTCTAATACGCAGTATTTT. Translation: CASSQGSNTQYF.

The sample holds many counts of this clonotype. The J gene is TRBJ2-7, the V gene TRBV10-3; the match to TRBD2 covers 10 bases. This CDR3 region has 15 residues. The V segment lost 5 bases and the J segment 6 bases; nucleotides outside the gene matches: 10. Germline V gene lookup returns CDR1 ENHRY and CDR2 SYGVKD. The CDR3 nucleotides read TGTGCCATCAGTCCCCAGTCAGTAGCGGGAGGCGAGCAGTACTTC. This sequence encodes CAISPQSVAGGEQYF.

The CDR3 coding sequence is TGTGCCAGCAAAGACAGGGCTGTTTACAATGAGCAGTTCTTC. Residues: CASKDRAVYNEQFF. The rearrangement uses TRBV28 and TRBJ2-1; the match to TRBD1 covers 7 bases. V was pared by 7 bases and J by 4 bases, with 7 bases of the junction left unmatched. CDR1 is MDHEN, CDR2 SYDVKM, per germline. The CDR3 extends over 14 amino acids.

The CDR3 is CASSPQEGYEQYF. For the CDR3, the DNA is TGTGCCAGCAGTCCACAGGAGGGCTACGAGCAGTACTTC. The chain has TRBV28 and TRBJ2-7; tentative D call: TRBD2 (6 bases). The V gene's germline CDR1 is MDHEN and CDR2 SYDVKM. Deletions cut 5 bases from V and 3 bases from J, with 11 bases between. The CDR3 is 13 residues long. Supplemented by reference TRBV28 and TRBJ2-7, the full variable domain reads DVKVTQSSRYLVKRTGEKVFLECVQDMDHENMFWYRQDPGLGLRLIYFSYDVKMKEKGDIPEGYSVSREKKERFSLILESASTNQTSMYLCASSPQEGYEQYFGPGTRLTVT.

This clonotype has more than one count but fewer than ten. The rearrangement uses TRBV18 and TRBJ2-1; D might be TRBD2 (6 bases). The CDR3 is 15 residues long. Germline loops: CDR1 KGHSH, CDR2 LQKENI. V shed 2 bases and J shed 5 bases, with 13 bases lying between them. The CDR3: CASSPEWGVNNEQFF. For the CDR3, the DNA is TGTGCCAGCTCACCAGAATGGGGGGTTAACAATGAGCAGTTCTTC.

CDR3 sequence: CASSFQQTVQETQYF. In nucleotides, the CDR3 is TGTGCCAGCAGCTTCCAACAGACAGTCCAAGAGACCCAGTACTTC. V gene TRBV7-2 combines with J gene TRBJ2-5; the D gene is possibly TRBD1 (5 bases). CDR3 length equals 15 residues. Germline lookup yields CDR1 SGHTA and CDR2 FQGNSA. The V gene lost 3 bases and the J gene lost 1 base, with 12 bases spanning the gap. Combining the CDR3 with reference TRBV7-2 and TRBJ2-5 gives the whole variable domain GAGVSQSPSNKVTEKGKDVELRCDPISGHTALYWYRQSLGQGLEFLIYFQGNSAPDKSGLPSDRFSAERTGGSVSTLTIQRTQQEDSAVYLCASSFQQTVQETQYFGPGTRLLVL.

This chain links TRBV5-1 with TRBJ2-1, with TRBD2 matching 7 bases. The ends lost 1 base at V and 5 bases at J; junction bases unmatched: 6. In germline, CDR1 is SGHRS, CDR2 YFSETQ. This CDR3 is built from 15 residues. The CDR3, as DNA: TGCGCCAGCAGCTTGATATCGGGAGGTAACAATGAGCAGTTCTTC. It is translated as CASSLISGGNNEQFF.

In this sample, this clonotype turned up many times. The chain couples TRBV7-6 to TRBJ1-1; D is possibly TRBD1 (6 bases). This CDR3 is built from 15 residues. From germline, CDR1 is SGHVS and CDR2 FNYEAQ. Deletions cut 1 base from V and 2 bases from J, with 11 bases between. The CDR3 DNA sequence: TGTGCCAGCAGCTTAGGGCCAGGGGCCAACACTGAAGCTTTCTTT. Protein sequence: CASSLGPGANTEAFF.

This chain links TRBV15 with TRBJ2-7; the D gene could be TRBD1 or TRBD2 (5 bases each). The CDR3 has 15 residues. Trimming cost V 1 base and J 5 bases, with 15 bases left between them. The V gene's germline CDR1 is LNHNV and CDR2 YYDKDF (reference sequence). In DNA form, the CDR3 reads TGTGCCACCAGCAGAGGGGACGGGAATCGGAACGAGCAGTACTTC. As protein: CATSRGDGNRNEQYF.

Concerning this clonotype: One end of the junction varies from germline; a read error may be responsible. The chain carries TRBV7-7 and TRBJ2-3; D not certain. Looked up from germline, CDR1 is SSHAT and CDR2 is FNYEAQ (reference sequence). The CDR3 contains 13 residues. The CDR3: CASSHLSADTQYF. As DNA, the CDR3 is TGTGCTAGCAGTCATCTATCCGCAGATACGCAGTATTTT.

The chain combines TRBV4-3 with TRBJ1-4; TRBD1 agrees at 7 bases. In germline, CDR1 is LGHNA, CDR2 YSLEER. The length of the CDR3 is 16 residues. Losses at the gene ends were 4 bases for V and 5 bases for J; bases not matched to a gene: 10. The CDR3 loop reads CASSPGSTGRNEKLFF. CDR3 in DNA: TGCGCCAGCAGCCCAGGCTCGACAGGGAGGAATGAAAAACTGTTTTTT.

The chain is built from TRBV27 and TRBJ2-3; tentatively, D is TRBD2 (5 bases). The CDR3 length is 12 residues. The V end lost 4 bases, the J end lost 7 bases, and 9 bases lay between the germline ends. Germline lookup yields CDR1 MNHEY and CDR2 SMNVEV (reference sequence). The CDR3 nucleotides read TGTGCCAGCAGTTCGGACTGGCATACGCAGTATTTT. Translating it yields CASSSDWHTQYF.

This chain connects TRBV5-1 to TRBJ1-2, with unresolved D. CDR1 is SGHRS, CDR2 YFSETQ, per germline. The V and J ends lost 3 bases and 2 bases respectively, with 11 bases between them. The CDR3 spans 14 residues. As DNA, the CDR3 is TGCGCCAGCAGCTCCTCAACGGGAAACTATGGCTACACCTTC. Translated: CASSSSTGNYGYTF.

The CDR3 nucleotides read TGTGCCAGCAGCGTAGGGGGACCCGGGGACACTGAAGCTTTCTTT. This sequence encodes CASSVGGPGDTEAFF. The V call is TRBV9, the J call TRBJ1-1; tentatively, D is TRBD1 (5 bases). The CDR3 consists of 15 residues. Germline CDR1 is SGDLS and CDR2 is YYNGEE. V lost 0 bases and J 3 bases, leaving 12 bases between the germline ends.

The chain is built from TRBV6-2 or TRBV6-3 and TRBJ2-7, with D possibly TRBD2 on 6 matching bases. Per the germline V gene, CDR1 is MNHEY and CDR2 is SVGEGT. The CDR3 consists of 14 residues. The V end was cut by 6 bases, the J end by 5 bases, with 17 bases between. The DNA for the CDR3 is TGTGCCAGCAGACCCCTAGCGTTAGTCCACGAGCAGTACTTC. This codes for CASRPLALVHEQYF.

The chain employs TRBV14 and TRBJ2-1; D uncertain. The CDR3 extends over 13 amino acids. Germline assignment: CDR1 SGHDN and CDR2 FVKESK. V dropped 3 bases and J dropped 3 bases, with 6 bases sitting between them. CDR3 sequence (DNA): TGTGCCAGCAGCCACTTGCGCTACAATGAGCAGTTCTTC. Translating gives CASSHLRYNEQFF.

The chain couples TRBV5-1 to TRBJ2-7; the D gene is possibly TRBD1 (6 bases). V lost 1 base and J lost 5, with 16 bases in between. CDR1 is SGHRS, CDR2 YFSETQ, per germline. This CDR3 region has 15 residues. The CDR3, as DNA: TGCGCCAGCAGCTTGTTAGGTCAGGGGTTGGACGAGCAGTACTTC. It yields the protein CASSLLGQGLDEQYF.

This chain links TRBV6-1 with TRBJ2-4; 10 nucleotides match TRBD2. Germline assignment: CDR1 MNHNS and CDR2 SASEGT. The CDR3 consists of 14 residues. Germline trimming cut 5 bases from V and 7 bases from J; bases unmatched to any gene: 5. The CDR3 loop is CASSPKRGGNIQYF. DNA of the CDR3: TGTGCCAGCAGTCCAAAGCGGGGGGGTAACATTCAGTACTTC.